This entry is about one TCR beta chain. The sample comes from a study of cytomegalovirus exposure and HLA in healthy donors. 13 Jbeta primers and 60 Vbeta primers were used for the PCR. The protocol was immunoSEQ multiplex PCR, while the TCRdb copy is restricted to in-frame clones and leaves out a portion. The sample holds some 72,000 clones. The length of the CDR3 is 11 residues. V gave up 5 bases and J gave up 9 bases, with 11 bases separating them. The germline V gene has CDR1 DFQATT and CDR2 SNEGSKA (reference sequence). The sequence came from a man aged 25 to 40 in good health and CMV-seronegative. V gene TRBV20-1 combines with J gene TRBJ2-1; a weak D match, TRBD1 (5 bases). The specimen was PBMCs. CDR3 protein: CSAPGNFEQFF. CDR3 nucleotides: TGCAGTGCTCCAGGGAATTTTGAGCAGTTCTTC.